This is a list of T cell receptor beta chains from one sample in a study of cytomegalovirus exposure and HLA in healthy donors. Some clones are missing from TCRdb's copy, which holds only in-frame ones; the method was immunoSEQ multiplex PCR. The sample contains around 170,000 clones, around 86% of which appear only once. Source material: PBMCs. All receptors come from a woman under 30 in good health and CMV-seronegative. The CDR3 runs from the conserved cysteine through the conserved F or W. D genes are given only for firm matches. Clone size is not always given. Where it is, it says once, few, many or a class for expanded clones.

j_call | v_call | d_call | clone_size | cdr3_nt | cdr3_aa
TRBJ2-7 | TRBV11-2 | . | . | TGTGCCAGCAGCTTAGGCAGTACGTACGAGCAGTACTTC | CASSLGSTYEQYF
TRBJ1-2 | TRBV7-9 | . | . | TGTGCCAGCACCGAAATCAACAGATTTAACTATGGCTACACCTTC | CASTEINRFNYGYTF
TRBJ2-1 | TRBV6-1 | . | once | TGTGCCAGCTGCACCGGGACAACTTCCTACAATGAGCAGTTCTTC | CASCTGTTSYNEQFF
TRBJ2-5 | TRBV6-1 | . | . | TGTGCCAGCAGTGAAGGGGGCACAGCTGGAGAGACCCAGTACTTC | CASSEGGTAGETQYF
TRBJ1-1 | TRBV7-9 | TRBD1 | few | TGTGCCAGCAGCTCCCCGACAGGGGAGGTCACTGAAGCTTTCTTT | CASSSPTGEVTEAFF
TRBJ1-5 | TRBV5-8 | . | . | TGTGCCAGCAGCTTGGGGGGGGGCAAAAGCAATCAGCCCCAGCATTTT | CASSLGGGKSNQPQHF
TRBJ2-3 | TRBV19 | . | . | TGTGCCAGTAGTTTTCGACTAGGAGGTCAGGCAGATACGCAGTATTTT | CASSFRLGGQADTQYF
TRBJ2-7 | TRBV11-2 | . | . | TGTGCCAGCAGCCAAGGCGGGGTGGGGGGAGTCCTCTACGAGCAGTACTTC | CASSQGGVGGVLYEQYF
TRBJ2-1 | TRBV5-1 | . | . | TGCGCCAGCAGCCCCCTCGGGGATGAGCAGTTCTTC | CASSPLGDEQFF
TRBJ1-5 | TRBV5-1 | . | . | TGCGCCAGCAGCTTGGACGGAGTTAATCAGCCCCAGCATTTT | CASSLDGVNQPQHF
TRBJ2-5 | TRBV7-9 | . | few | TGTGCCAGCAGCACGCGGGACGGCGAGATAGAGACCCAGTACTTC | CASSTRDGEIETQYF
TRBJ2-2 | TRBV11-2 | . | . | TGTGCCAGCAGCTTGGCCAGGGGGGCCGGGGAGCTGTTTTTT | CASSLARGAGELFF
TRBJ1-5 | TRBV15 | . | . | TGTGCCACCAGCGGGGGGGGCTCGGGTCAGCCCCAGCATTTT | CATSGGGSGQPQHF
TRBJ2-7 | TRBV30 | . | . | TGTGCCTGGAGTGAAGGGTCGGGGGAGCAGTACTTC | CAWSEGSGEQYF
TRBJ2-2 | TRBV7-9 | TRBD2 | . | TGTGCCAGCAGCTTACTAGCGGGAGGGCCGACCGGGGAGCTGTTTTTT | CASSLLAGGPTGELFF
TRBJ2-1 | TRBV15 | TRBD1 | once | TGTGCCACCAGCAGTGACAGGGGGGGCTACAATGAGCAGTTCTTC | CATSSDRGGYNEQFF
TRBJ1-2 | TRBV6-5 | . | . | TGTGCCAGCAGTGCCTACAGGGCCGGCTATGGCTACACCTTC | CASSAYRAGYGYTF
TRBJ2-7 | TRBV5-8 | . | . | TGTGCCAGCAGCTCCCGGGAACACACCTACGAGCAGTACTTC | CASSSREHTYEQYF
TRBJ1-4 | TRBV5-1 | . | few | TGCGCCAGCAGCTTAAGAATTCAGGGATCAACTAATGAAAAACTGTTTTTT | CASSLRIQGSTNEKLFF
TRBJ2-1 | TRBV7-6 | . | . | TGTGCCAGCAGCCAAGACAGGTCCCCGACTGGACGGCAGTTCTTC | CASSQDRSPTGRQFF
TRBJ1-5 | TRBV27 | . | few | TGTGCCAGCAGACCGGAACTATGGGGCAATCAGCCCCAGCATTTT | CASRPELWGNQPQHF
TRBJ1-5 | TRBV30 | TRBD1 | few | TGTGCCTGGAGTTCAGGACAGGGAGGCAATCAGCCCCAGCATTTT | CAWSSGQGGNQPQHF
TRBJ1-2 | TRBV2 | TRBD1 | . | TGTGCCAGCAGTGAAGCTCAGGGGGCTCGGAGCTATGGCTACACCTTC | CASSEAQGARSYGYTF
TRBJ2-7 | TRBV6-9 | . | . | TGTGCCAGCCCGGGAAATCGTTCCTACGAGCAGTACTTC | CASPGNRSYEQYF
TRBJ1-4 | TRBV5-1 | TRBD1 | . | TGCGCCAGCAGCTTGGCCCCTCGGACAGGGGGAGACGGTGAAAAACTGTTTTTT | CASSLAPRTGGDGEKLFF
TRBJ2-3 | TRBV9 | . | few | TGTGCCAGCAGCCTAGGACTGCCCGATACGCAGTATTTT | CASSLGLPDTQYF
TRBJ2-2 | TRBV19 | . | . | TGTGCGACAGTGGGGCGCGTCACCGGGGAGCTGTTTTTT | CATVGRVTGELFF
TRBJ1-5 | TRBV7-6 | . | . | TGTGCCAGCAGCTTAGAGTCGTCGAGACAGGCGATCCGGCAGCCCCAGCATTTT | CASSLESSRQAIRQPQHF
TRBJ2-7 | TRBV20-1 | . | once | TGCAGTGCTTTGCGGTTATACGAGCAGTACTTC | CSALRLYEQYF
TRBJ1-2 | TRBV28 | . | . | TGTGCCAGCAGTTTAAACGGTCTCTATGGCTACACCTTC | CASSLNGLYGYTF
TRBJ2-7 | TRBV2 | . | . | TGTGCCAGCAGCGCGGACAGCAGCTCCTACGAGCAGTACTTC | CASSADSSSYEQYF
TRBJ2-3 | TRBV21-1 | . | . | TGTGCCAAAAACCGGGACAGGGTTTGGACAGATACGCAGTATTTT | CAKNRDRVWTDTQYF
TRBJ1-1 | TRBV2 | . | . | TGTGCCAGCAGTGTTTTCTGGTCGGGGACTGAAGCTTTCTTT | CASSVFWSGTEAFF
TRBJ2-1 | TRBV7-9 | TRBD2 | . | TGTGCCAGCAGCTTGACTAGCGGCAGACGCTCCTACAATGAGCAGTTCTTC | CASSLTSGRRSYNEQFF
TRBJ2-5 | TRBV7-8 | . | once | TGTGCCAGCAGCTTAGCGTCGGAAGAGGGGGACGAGACCCAGTACTTC | CASSLASEEGDETQYF
TRBJ2-3 | TRBV30 | TRBD1 | once | TGTGCCTGGGGGACAGGGAAAGGGGCTTATACGCAGTATTTT | CAWGTGKGAYTQYF
TRBJ1-2 | TRBV28 | . | once | TGTGCCAGCAGGCCCGCCGGGTCCTACTATGGCTACACCTTC | CASRPAGSYYGYTF
TRBJ2-5 | TRBV18 | . | . | TGTGCCAGCTCACCAATTCTGGACAGTCAAGAGACCCAGTACTTC | CASSPILDSQETQYF
TRBJ2-3 | TRBV19 | . | . | TGTGCCAGTAGTGGGCGAACAGATACGCAGTATTTT | CASSGRTDTQYF
TRBJ1-2 | TRBV12-2 | . | . | TGTGCAAGTCGCTTTGCGGTTCGTGGGCAACTGGCTGGCGGGAACTATGGCTACACCTTC | CASRFAVRGQLAGGNYGYTF
TRBJ1-1 | TRBV6-5 | TRBD1 | . | TGTGCCAGCAGGGAGACAGGGGGCATTAATACTGAAGCTTTCTTT | CASRETGGINTEAFF
TRBJ1-2 | TRBV10-1 | . | . | TGCGCCAGCAGTGAGTCTGTAGGGGCTCTGGATGGCTACACCTTC | CASSESVGALDGYTF
TRBJ2-3 | TRBV5-1 | TRBD2 | few | TGCGCCAGCAGGCGTAGCTCCGGGACTAGAGGGCCAGATACGCAGTATTTT | CASRRSSGTRGPDTQYF
TRBJ2-7 | TRBV20-1 | . | . | TGCAGTGCTCCTAACCACTACGAGCAGTACTTC | CSAPNHYEQYF
TRBJ1-5 | TRBV6-5 | TRBD1 | . | TGTGCCAGCAGTCCGGACAGGGGTTCGCAGCCCCAGCATTTT | CASSPDRGSQPQHF
TRBJ2-1 | TRBV15 | TRBD1 | . | TGTGCCACCAGCGTAGGGACAGGCAATGAGCAGTTCTTC | CATSVGTGNEQFF
TRBJ2-1 | TRBV18 | TRBD2 | . | TGTGCCAGCTCACCAACGGCTAGCGGTATAAACGGCTACAATGAGCAGTTCTTC | CASSPTASGINGYNEQFF
TRBJ2-7 | TRBV15 | . | . | TGTGCCACCAGCAGAGATGGACTCGAGCAGTACTTC | CATSRDGLEQYF
TRBJ2-7 | TRBV9 | TRBD2 | . | TGTGCCAGCAGCGTAGGGGGGACTAGCGGAAACTACGAGCAGTACTTC | CASSVGGTSGNYEQYF
TRBJ2-7 | TRBV7-9 | TRBD2 | . | TGTGCCAGCAGCTGGGGACTAGCGGGGTTTTACGAGCAGTACTTC | CASSWGLAGFYEQYF
TRBJ2-7 | TRBV5-4 | TRBD1 | . | TGTGCCAGCAGCTTGGGGGGACAGGGGGTGGACTACGAGCAGTACTTC | CASSLGGQGVDYEQYF
TRBJ2-1 | TRBV28 | TRBD2 | . | TGTGCCAGCAGTTTGGCTAGCGGGTTCGGCGACAATGAGCAGTTCTTC | CASSLASGFGDNEQFF
TRBJ1-1 | TRBV19 | . | . | TGTGCCAGTAATTCTGCAGGGCTGAACACTGAAGCTTTCTTT | CASNSAGLNTEAFF
TRBJ2-3 | TRBV28 | . | . | TGTGCCAGCAGTTTGACGGGAGTAGGGGCAGATACGCAGTATTTT | CASSLTGVGADTQYF
TRBJ2-7 | TRBV5-1 | . | . | TGCGCCAGCAGCTTTCCAGGCAGGGACTACGAGCAGTACTTC | CASSFPGRDYEQYF
TRBJ2-1 | TRBV7-6 | TRBD2 | . | TGTGCCAGCAGCTTAGACGAACGGGAGGGCCGCTACAATGAGCAGTTCTTC | CASSLDEREGRYNEQFF
TRBJ2-7 | TRBV10-1 | TRBD2 | . | TGCGCCAGCAGTGAGTCGAAGGGGGCTAGCGGGAGCTACGAGCAGTACTTC | CASSESKGASGSYEQYF